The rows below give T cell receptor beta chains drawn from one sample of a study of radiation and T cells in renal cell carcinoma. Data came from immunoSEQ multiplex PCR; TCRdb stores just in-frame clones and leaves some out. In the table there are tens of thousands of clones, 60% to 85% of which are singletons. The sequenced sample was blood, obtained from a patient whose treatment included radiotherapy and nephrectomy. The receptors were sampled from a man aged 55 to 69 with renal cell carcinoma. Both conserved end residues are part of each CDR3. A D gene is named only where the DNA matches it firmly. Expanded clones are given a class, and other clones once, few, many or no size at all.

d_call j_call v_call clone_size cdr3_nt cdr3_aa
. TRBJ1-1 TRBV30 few TGTGCCTGGAGTCCCTTAAATTCTAGGGTTCGAACTGAAGCTTTCTTT CAWSPLNSRVRTEAFF
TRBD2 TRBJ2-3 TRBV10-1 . TGCGCCAGCAGCGGGACTAGCGGGAGAAGCACAGATACGCAGTATTTT CASSGTSGRSTDTQYF
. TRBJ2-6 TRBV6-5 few TGTGCCAGCAGGGGCTCAGGGTCTGGGGCCAACGTCCTGACTTTC CASRGSGSGANVLTF
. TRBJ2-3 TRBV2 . TGTGCCAGCGGGGGCCGAAGCGGGGAACCGGATACGCAGTATTTT CASGGRSGEPDTQYF
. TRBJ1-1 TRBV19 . TGTGCCAGTAGTATACTGGGTACTGAAGCTTTCTTT CASSILGTEAFF
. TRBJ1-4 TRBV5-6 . TGTGCCAGCAGCTTGCGTCCAGTTAATGAAAAACTGTTTTTT CASSLRPVNEKLFF
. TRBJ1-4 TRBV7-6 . TGTGCCAGCAGCTGCAACCGGGATACAAATGAAAAACTGTTTTTT CASSCNRDTNEKLFF
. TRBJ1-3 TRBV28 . TGTGCCACCGCCGGGGTTTATGAAAACACCATATATTTT CATAGVYENTIYF
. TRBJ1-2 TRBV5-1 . TGCGCCAGCAGCTCAGGGACGGTTGCTAACTATGGCTACACCTTC CASSSGTVANYGYTF
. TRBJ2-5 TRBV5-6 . TGTGCCAGCAGCTTGCGGACACGTGAACAAGAGACCCAGTACTTC CASSLRTREQETQYF
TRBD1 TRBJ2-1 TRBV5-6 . TGTGCCAGCAGCTGGGACAGAACTGAGCAGTTCTTC CASSWDRTEQFF
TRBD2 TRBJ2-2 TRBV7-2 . TGTGCCAGCAGCTTCCTAGCGGGACCGAACACCGGGGAGCTGTTTTTT CASSFLAGPNTGELFF
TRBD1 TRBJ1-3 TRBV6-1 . TGTGCCGGACAGGGACCTAACTCTGGAAACACCATATATTTT CAGQGPNSGNTIYF
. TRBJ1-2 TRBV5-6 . TGTGCCAGCAGCTTCTGGTCCGAGGGTGGCTACACCTTC CASSFWSEGGYTF
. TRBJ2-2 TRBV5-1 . TGCGCCAGCAGCTCCATGCTAGCCGCGAACACCGGGGAGCTGTTTTTT CASSSMLAANTGELFF
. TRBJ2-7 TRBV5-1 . TGCGCCAGCAGCTTGGTAGCAGCTACCTACGAGCAGTACTTC CASSLVAATYEQYF
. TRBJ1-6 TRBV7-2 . TGTGCCAGCGGGCAAGGAAAATCCTCACCCCTCCACTTT CASGQGKSSPLHF
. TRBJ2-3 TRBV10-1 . TGCGCCAGCAGTGAAAGGGATACGCAGTATTTT CASSERDTQYF
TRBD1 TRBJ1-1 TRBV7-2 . TGTGCCAGCAGCACGCGGACAGGACAGGACACTGAAGCTTTCTTT CASSTRTGQDTEAFF
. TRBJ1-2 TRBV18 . TGTGCCAGCTCACCGAACCATCTCTATGGCTACACCTTC CASSPNHLYGYTF
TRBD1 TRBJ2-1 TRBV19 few TGTGCCAGTCTTGACAGGGGGCAGGTGGATGAGCAGTTCTTC CASLDRGQVDEQFF
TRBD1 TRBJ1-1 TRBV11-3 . TGTGCCAGCAGCCGGGACAGGAACACTGAAGCTTTCTTT CASSRDRNTEAFF
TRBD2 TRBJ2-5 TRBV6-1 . TGTGCCAGTGCGACTAGCGCAATTTACCAAGAGACCCAGTACTTC CASATSAIYQETQYF
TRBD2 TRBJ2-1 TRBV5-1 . TGCGCCAGCAGCTCTGGGACTAGCGGGAGTTTTAATGAGCAGTTCTTC CASSSGTSGSFNEQFF
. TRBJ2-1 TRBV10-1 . TGCGCCAGCAGTGAGGCGGGCGCGGGTCGTGAGCAGTTCTTC CASSEAGAGREQFF
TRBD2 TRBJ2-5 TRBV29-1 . TGCAGCGTTGAAGATGGGCGGGGGGGACAAGAGACCCAGTACTTC CSVEDGRGGQETQYF
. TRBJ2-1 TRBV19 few TGTGCCAGTAGTATTTCTATAATTAATGAGCAGTTCTTC CASSISIINEQFF
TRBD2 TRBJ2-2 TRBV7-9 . TGTGCCAGCAGCTTAGACGGGGGGGCCACCGGGGAGCTGTTTTTT CASSLDGGATGELFF
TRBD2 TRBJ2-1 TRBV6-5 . TGTGCCAGCAGTTACTCGACCGGGGGGATGTACAATGAGCAGTTCTTC CASSYSTGGMYNEQFF
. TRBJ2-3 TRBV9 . TGTGCCAGCAGCGTAGATAAGGGGGATACGCAGTATTTT CASSVDKGDTQYF
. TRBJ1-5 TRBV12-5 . TGTGCTAGTGGTTCCAGTAATAGCAATCAGCCCCAGCATTTT CASGSSNSNQPQHF
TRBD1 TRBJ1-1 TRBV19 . TGTGCCAGTAGTGGCCTAGGGGGCGGAGGAACTGAAGCTTTCTTT CASSGLGGGGTEAFF
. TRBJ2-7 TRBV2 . TGTGCCAGCAGTGAGTTGGCAGGGGACTACGAGCAGTACTTC CASSELAGDYEQYF
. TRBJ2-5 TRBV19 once TGTGCCAGTAGTATAGGGACTTGGGGTATGGGGAGCGGAGAGACCCAGTACTTC CASSIGTWGMGSGETQYF
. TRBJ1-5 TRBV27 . TGTGCCAGCAGCTATAGGACTTTTCAGCCCCAGCATTTT CASSYRTFQPQHF
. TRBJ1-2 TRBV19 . TGTGCCAGTAGTACCAGGGACCTTAACTATGGCTACACCTTC CASSTRDLNYGYTF
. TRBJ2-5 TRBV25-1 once TGTGCCAGCACCCTCGGGGGGCCTTCCAGGGCCCAGTACTTC CASTLGGPSRAQYF
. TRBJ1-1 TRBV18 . TGTGCCAGCTCACCATTGATCGAGGTGAACACTGAAGCTTTCTTT CASSPLIEVNTEAFF
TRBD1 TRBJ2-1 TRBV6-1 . TGTGCCAGCAGTGAGCCCCGGGACAGAGCCCACAATGAGCAGTTCTTC CASSEPRDRAHNEQFF
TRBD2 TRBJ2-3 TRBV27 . TGTGCCAGTACAAGGACTAGCGGGAGAGTTGATACGCAGTATTTT CASTRTSGRVDTQYF
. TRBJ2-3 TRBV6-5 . TGTGCCAGCAGAGGGACCGGAGGGATGCTAGATACGCAGTATTTT CASRGTGGMLDTQYF
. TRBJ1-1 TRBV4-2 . TGTGCCAGCAGCCCCCAACCGGTTAACACTGAAGCTTTCTTT CASSPQPVNTEAFF
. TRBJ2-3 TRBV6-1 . TGTGCCAGCAGTGACTCCAGCGAAGATACGCAGTATTTT CASSDSSEDTQYF
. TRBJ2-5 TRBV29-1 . TGCAGCGTTGTGAGGGCCATAGAAGAGACCCAGTACTTC CSVVRAIEETQYF
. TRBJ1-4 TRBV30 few TGTGCCTGGACACCTTTTTCTGCAACTAATGAAAAACTGTTTTTT CAWTPFSATNEKLFF